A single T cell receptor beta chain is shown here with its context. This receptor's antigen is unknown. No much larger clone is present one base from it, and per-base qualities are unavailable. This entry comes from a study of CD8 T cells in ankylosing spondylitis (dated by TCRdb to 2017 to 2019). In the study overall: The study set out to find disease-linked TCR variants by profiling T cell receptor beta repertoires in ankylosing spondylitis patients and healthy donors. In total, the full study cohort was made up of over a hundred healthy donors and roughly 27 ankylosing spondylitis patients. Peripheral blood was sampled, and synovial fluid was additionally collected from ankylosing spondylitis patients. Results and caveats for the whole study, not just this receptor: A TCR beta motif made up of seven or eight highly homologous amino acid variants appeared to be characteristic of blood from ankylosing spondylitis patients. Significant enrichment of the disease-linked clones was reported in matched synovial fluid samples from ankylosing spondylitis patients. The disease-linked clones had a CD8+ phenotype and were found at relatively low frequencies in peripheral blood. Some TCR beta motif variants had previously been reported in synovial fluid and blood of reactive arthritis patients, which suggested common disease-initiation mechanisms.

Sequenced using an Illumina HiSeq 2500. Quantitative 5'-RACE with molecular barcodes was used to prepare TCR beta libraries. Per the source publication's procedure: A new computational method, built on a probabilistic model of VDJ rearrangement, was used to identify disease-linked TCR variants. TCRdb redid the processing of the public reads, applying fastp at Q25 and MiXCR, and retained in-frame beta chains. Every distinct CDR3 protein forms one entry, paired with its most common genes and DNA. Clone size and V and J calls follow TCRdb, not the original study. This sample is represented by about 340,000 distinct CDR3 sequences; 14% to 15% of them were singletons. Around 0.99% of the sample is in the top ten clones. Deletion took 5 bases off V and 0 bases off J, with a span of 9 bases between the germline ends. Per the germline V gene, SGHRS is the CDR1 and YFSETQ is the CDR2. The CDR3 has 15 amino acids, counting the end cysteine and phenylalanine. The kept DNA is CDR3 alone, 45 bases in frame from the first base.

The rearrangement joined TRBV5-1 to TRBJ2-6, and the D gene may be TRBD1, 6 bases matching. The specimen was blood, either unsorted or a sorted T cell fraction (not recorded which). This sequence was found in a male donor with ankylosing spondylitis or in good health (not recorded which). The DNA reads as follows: TGCGCCAGCAGGACAGGCGCCTCTGGGGCCAACGTCCTGACTTTC. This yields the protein CASRTGASGANVLTF.